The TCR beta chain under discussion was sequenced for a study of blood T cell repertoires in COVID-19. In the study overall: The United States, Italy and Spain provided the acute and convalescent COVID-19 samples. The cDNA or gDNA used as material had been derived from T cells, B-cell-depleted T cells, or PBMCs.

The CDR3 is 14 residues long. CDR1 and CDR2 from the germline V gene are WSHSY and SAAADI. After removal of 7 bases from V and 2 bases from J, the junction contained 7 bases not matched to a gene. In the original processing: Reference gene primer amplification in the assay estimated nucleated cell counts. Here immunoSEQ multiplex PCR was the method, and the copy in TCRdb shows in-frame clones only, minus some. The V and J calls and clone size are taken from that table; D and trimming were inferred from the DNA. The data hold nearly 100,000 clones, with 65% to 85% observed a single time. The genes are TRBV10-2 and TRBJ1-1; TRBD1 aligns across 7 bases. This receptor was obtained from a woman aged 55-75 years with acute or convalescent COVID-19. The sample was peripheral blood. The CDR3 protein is CASTPGTANTEAFF. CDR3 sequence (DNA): TGCGCCAGCACCCCAGGGACAGCAAACACTGAAGCTTTCTTT.